Listed below are T cell receptor beta chains from one sample, sequenced in a study of shared clonotypes between healthy human individuals. Clones were sequenced by immunoSEQ multiplex PCR, and TCRdb holds only the in-frame ones, with some missing. The sample holds over a million clones, 95% to 97% seen once. The sequenced sample consisted of naive CD4+ T cells sorted from blood. The origin of the receptors is a man under 40 in good health. Both conserved end residues are part of each CDR3. The D gene is left open where the match is weak. Size is stated for part of the rows, as once, few or many counts, or as a class when the clone is expanded.

V gene	J gene	clone size	D gene	CDR3 protein	CDR3 DNA
TRBV2	TRBJ1-5	-	TRBD1	CASSEARPGQVNYSNQPQHF	TGTGCCAGCAGTGAAGCAAGGCCCGGACAGGTTAATTATAGCAATCAGCCCCAGCATTTT
TRBV2	TRBJ2-1	-	TRBD2	CASSQASGRSGEQFF	TGTGCCAGCAGCCAAGCTAGCGGGAGGTCCGGTGAGCAGTTCTTC
TRBV7-9	TRBJ2-1	-	TRBD2	CASSLSPSGYNEQFF	TGTGCCAGCAGCTTAAGTCCTAGCGGATACAATGAGCAGTTCTTC
TRBV9	TRBJ2-6	-	-	CASSKAESGANVLTF	TGTGCCAGCAGCAAAGCCGAATCTGGGGCCAACGTCCTGACTTTC
TRBV9	TRBJ2-3	-	TRBD2	CASSVDTSGSKFTDTQYF	TGTGCCAGCAGCGTAGATACTAGCGGGAGCAAGTTCACAGATACGCAGTATTTT
TRBV7-9	TRBJ2-2	-	-	CASSSHAGERTGELFF	TGTGCCAGCAGCTCCCATGCAGGCGAACGGACCGGGGAGCTGTTTTTT
TRBV6-5	TRBJ2-4	-	-	CASSSVGMGNIQYF	TGTGCCAGCAGTTCCGTCGGTATGGGGAACATTCAGTACTTC
TRBV5-5	TRBJ2-4	-	TRBD2	CASSRTLKTSGGGDIQYF	TGTGCCAGCAGCCGTACACTCAAGACTAGCGGAGGAGGGGACATTCAGTACTTC
TRBV18	TRBJ2-7	-	-	CASSPVRGQGGNEQYF	TGTGCCAGCTCACCCGTAAGAGGACAGGGAGGGAACGAGCAGTACTTC
TRBV2	TRBJ2-5	-	TRBD1	CASSKDRILSRETQYF	TGTGCCAGCAGTAAGGACAGGATTCTATCCCGGGAGACCCAGTACTTC
TRBV14	TRBJ2-7	-	TRBD2	CASSQNPGLAGKEYEQYF	TGTGCCAGCAGCCAAAATCCGGGACTAGCGGGTAAGGAGTACGAGCAGTACTTC
TRBV7-2	TRBJ2-1	-	-	CASSLQGGYPYNEQFF	TGTGCCAGCAGCCTACAGGGGGGGTACCCCTACAATGAGCAGTTCTTC
TRBV28	TRBJ1-2	-	-	CASISTANYGYTF	TGTGCCAGCATTTCGACGGCTAACTATGGCTACACCTTC
TRBV7-3	TRBJ2-1	-	TRBD2	CASSFLSGSSYNEQFF	TGTGCCAGCAGCTTTCTTAGCGGGAGCTCCTACAATGAGCAGTTCTTC
TRBV27	TRBJ2-1	-	TRBD2	CASKLSLAGVHEQFF	TGTGCCAGCAAGCTATCCCTAGCGGGAGTCCATGAGCAGTTCTTC
TRBV7-6	TRBJ2-2	-	TRBD1	CASRRGLVPGELFF	TGTGCCAGCAGGAGGGGGCTAGTCCCCGGGGAGCTGTTTTTT
TRBV7-6	TRBJ2-5	-	-	CASSLQGTPKTQYF	TGTGCCAGCAGCTTACAAGGAACCCCGAAGACCCAGTACTTC
TRBV2	TRBJ1-5	once	-	CASNGLYSNQPQHF	TGTGCCAGCAATGGACTATATAGCAATCAGCCCCAGCATTTT
TRBV9	TRBJ2-1	-	TRBD2	CASSVKSLTGTSGREGRAYNEQFF	TGTGCCAGCAGCGTAAAATCTCTTACCGGGACTAGCGGGAGGGAGGGGAGGGCCTACAATGAGCAGTTCTTC
TRBV4-1	TRBJ2-3	-	-	CASSLSSGPSATDTQYF	TGCGCCAGCAGCCTCTCCTCGGGGCCTAGCGCCACAGATACGCAGTATTTT
TRBV7-3	TRBJ2-1	-	TRBD2	CASSLTTSGYNEQFF	TGTGCCAGCAGCTTAACGACTAGCGGCTACAATGAGCAGTTCTTC
TRBV12-5	TRBJ1-2	-	TRBD1	CASGQTGGRGYTF	TGTGCTAGTGGTCAAACAGGGGGTCGGGGCTACACCTTC
TRBV15	TRBJ1-1	-	-	CATSRGTRRRNTEAFF	TGTGCCACCAGCAGAGGGACACGACGAAGGAACACTGAAGCTTTCTTT
TRBV6-4	TRBJ2-3	once	TRBD2	CASSDSAGGRHTDTQYF	TGTGCCAGCAGTGACTCCGCAGGCGGGAGACACACAGATACGCAGTATTTT
TRBV11-1	TRBJ2-1	once	-	CASSLTYEQFF	TGTGCCAGCAGCTTAACGTATGAGCAGTTCTTC
TRBV19	TRBJ2-5	-	TRBD2	CASSSHSGSTETQYF	TGTGCCAGTAGTTCGCATAGCGGGAGCACAGAGACCCAGTACTTC
TRBV10-3	TRBJ1-1	-	-	CAISGALGQGYGAEAFF	TGTGCCATCAGTGGGGCCCTTGGGCAGGGCTACGGTGCTGAAGCTTTCTTT
TRBV4-3	TRBJ2-2	once	-	CASSQDRLARTGELFF	TGCGCCAGCAGCCAAGACCGTCTAGCTAGGACCGGGGAGCTGTTTTTT
TRBV23-1	TRBJ1-3	-	-	CASSRREGGGSGNTIYF	TGCGCCAGCAGTCGCAGGGAAGGAGGAGGCTCTGGAAACACCATATATTTT
TRBV13	TRBJ1-1	-	-	CASSPTLRNTEAFF	TGTGCCAGCAGCCCTACCCTGAGGAACACTGAAGCTTTCTTT
TRBV9	TRBJ2-2	-	-	CASSVVIGAAGELFF	TGTGCCAGCAGCGTAGTGATAGGGGCCGCCGGGGAGCTGTTTTTT
TRBV28	TRBJ2-1	-	TRBD2	CASSPTSGKHNEQFF	TGTGCCAGCAGTCCGACTAGCGGAAAACACAATGAGCAGTTCTTC
TRBV28	TRBJ2-5	-	TRBD1	CASSFHTLRDREETQYF	TGTGCCAGCAGTTTCCACACCCTTCGGGACAGGGAAGAGACCCAGTACTTC
TRBV7-7	TRBJ2-2	-	TRBD1	CASRSITGGTGELFF	TGTGCCAGCAGGTCGATCACAGGGGGTACCGGGGAGCTGTTTTTT
TRBV19	TRBJ2-2	-	-	CASSAPGTGELFF	TGTGCCAGTAGTGCGCCCGGGACAGGGGAGCTGTTTTTT
TRBV7-2	TRBJ2-3	-	-	CASSAETSTDTQYF	TGTGCCAGCAGCGCAGAGACAAGCACAGATACGCAGTATTTT
TRBV7-9	TRBJ2-2	once	-	CASWTSTGELFF	TGTGCCAGCTGGACGAGTACCGGGGAGCTGTTTTTT
TRBV28	TRBJ2-7	-	-	CASSPPAVVYEQYF	TGTGCCAGCAGTCCGCCAGCGGTCGTCTACGAGCAGTACTTC
TRBV11-2	TRBJ2-7	-	-	CASSSSPRSNYEQYF	TGTGCCAGCAGCTCCTCCCCTCGGTCAAACTACGAGCAGTACTTC
TRBV28	TRBJ2-1	-	-	CASSSHKRGEQFF	TGTGCCAGCAGCTCTCACAAGAGGGGTGAGCAGTTCTTC
TRBV18	TRBJ2-3	-	-	CASSPRPNTDTQYF	TGTGCCAGCTCACCAAGACCGAACACAGATACGCAGTATTTT
TRBV30	TRBJ1-6	-	TRBD1	CASDLLGTGVSPLHF	TGTGCCAGCGACCTCCTTGGGACAGGGGTTTCACCCCTCCACTTT
TRBV19	TRBJ1-1	-	TRBD1	CASRGDRGRLKRTEAFF	TGTGCCAGTAGGGGGGACAGGGGGCGGTTAAAACGGACTGAAGCTTTCTTT
TRBV6-5	TRBJ2-5	-	TRBD2	CASSGGGSQYF	TGTGCCAGCAGTGGCGGGGGGTCCCAGTACTTC
TRBV7-9	TRBJ2-4	-	TRBD2	CASSPRLAGQKNIQYF	TGTGCCAGCAGCCCCAGACTAGCGGGTCAAAAAAACATTCAGTACTTC
TRBV19	TRBJ2-7	-	-	CASIEGTNPYEQYF	TGTGCCAGTATTGAAGGGACGAACCCCTACGAGCAGTACTTC
TRBV4-2	TRBJ1-5	-	TRBD1	CASSQYLPGTGGNQPQHF	TGTGCCAGCAGCCAATATCTACCTGGGACAGGGGGCAATCAGCCCCAGCATTTT
TRBV7-2	TRBJ2-7	-	-	CASSFYQYSYEQYF	TGTGCCAGCAGCTTTTACCAATACTCCTACGAGCAGTACTTC
TRBV5-6	TRBJ2-5	-	TRBD2	CASSFAIAGGGETQYF	TGTGCCAGCAGCTTTGCGATAGCGGGAGGGGGGGAGACCCAGTACTTC
TRBV5-8	TRBJ1-2	-	TRBD1	CASSFWTGTERYGYTF	TGTGCCAGCAGCTTTTGGACCGGGACAGAACGATATGGCTACACCTTC